This T cell receptor beta chain was sequenced for a study of T cell responses to AZD1222 COVID-19 vaccine. Across the whole study: Timing groups of about 4 and about 12 weeks for second doses were pooled.

General study results and limits: Females outnumbered males among donors, who were mostly white British; clonal diversity was possibly underestimated.

The CDR3 extends over 13 amino acids. The germline CDR1 and CDR2 sequences are MDHEN and SYDVKM. V lost 4 bases, J lost 5 bases, and 11 bases lay in between. TCRdb's table, derived via immunoSEQ multiplex PCR, lists solely in-frame clones and lacks some. The data contain 100,000 or so clones, roughly 91% of them seen just once; the ten biggest clones take up 3.5% to 4.5%. As concerns this clone: Its target is unknown.

The specimen comprised peripheral blood, sampled on day 0 of AZD1222 vaccination. This sequence originates from an adult in good health. This chain links TRBV28 with TRBJ1-2; a possible D gene is TRBD1 (5 bases). CDR3 in amino acids: CASSSGLLYGYTF. The CDR3 DNA follows: TGTGCCAGCAGTTCAGGGCTGTTATATGGCTACACCTTC.